This T cell receptor beta chain was observed in a study of OX40 agonist ivuxolimab in advanced cancers. As for the study in general: Past anti-PD-1, anti-PD-L1 or anti-CTLA-4 therapy was accepted, and 40% had received some. Notes on the study in general: Expanded peripheral T cells had an undetermined antigen specificity.

Any history of autoimmune disease or systemic immunosuppression disqualified patients. Using immunoSEQ multiplex PCR, the repertoire was profiled, and TCRdb retains in-frame clones only, with some absent. The sample has 40,000 to 45,000 clones, 65% to 85% seen once. As to this clone: Its antigen remains unidentified.

CDR1 and CDR2 from the germline V gene are MNHNY and SVGAGI (reference sequence). The CDR3 runs 12 residues. Trimming removed 9 bases at V and 7 bases at J, with 13 bases between. This clonotype originated in an adult with an advanced solid tumor such as melanoma, head and neck, liver or kidney cancer. This specimen was CD4+ or CD8+ T cells sorted from blood, taken in a trial of the OX40 agonist ivuxolimab. The V gene is TRBV6-6, the J gene TRBJ1-5, with a weak D call TRBD1 (6 bases). The CDR3 loop is CASRGTGQPQHF. CDR3 in DNA: TGTGCCAGTCGAGGAACAGGGCAGCCCCAGCATTTT.